The clone carrying this T cell receptor (beta chain) was counted ten times or more. Its target is not known. This sample was included in a study of blood T cells in healthy people across ages. With a J-beta primer mix and a sample-barcoded 5' primer, a second PCR ran about 6 to 11 cycles. Each of the cDNA molecules was tagged by a template-switch adaptor with 12 random nucleotides. MiXCR, run by TCRdb on the 5' RACE reads, gives a single entry per CDR3 protein. The data show hundreds of thousands of distinct CDR3 sequences, under 65% seen once. Healthy Caucasian individuals from Russia aged about 6 to 90 served as donors. The CDR3 runs to 11 residues. The V end was cut by 6 bases, the J end by 1 base, with 6 bases between. CDR1 is DFQATT, CDR2 SNEGSKA, per germline (reference sequence). The study's findings and limits: More naive CD4+ cells and higher diversity were found in long-lived than in aged donors.

The J gene is TRBJ1-1, the V gene TRBV20-1; the D is unclear. The sample consisted of blood. The sequence was obtained from a woman older than 75 in good health. This CDR3 is CSATWNTEAFF. The CDR3 nucleotides are TGCAGTGCAACGTGGAACACTGAAGCTTTCTTT.